The T cell receptor beta chain described here comes from a study of shared clonotypes between healthy human individuals. Study details: CD4 naive and memory got three plates each, CD8 naive two, CD8 memory one.

A CD45RA-negative memory subset and a CD45RA+ naive subset were separated from the CD4+ cells. Assay runs were performed at deep level. This table comes from immunoSEQ multiplex PCR, and its TCRdb copy is limited to in-frame clones, with some not included. The sample lists over a million clones, approximately 96% occurring once. The germline gives CDR1 MDHEN, CDR2 SYDVKM. V lost 3 bases and J lost 10; bases outside the gene matches: 8. This CDR3 is built from 13 residues. This chain links TRBV28 with TRBJ2-7; 8 nucleotides agree with TRBD1. The sample was naive CD4+ T cells sorted from blood. The sample's subset: CD45RA+ positively selected. The clonotype originates from a man aged 25-45 years in good health. CDR3 loop: CASSLGRGQAQYF. The CDR3 DNA follows: TGTGCCAGCAGTTTGGGCCGGGGACAGGCTCAGTACTTC.